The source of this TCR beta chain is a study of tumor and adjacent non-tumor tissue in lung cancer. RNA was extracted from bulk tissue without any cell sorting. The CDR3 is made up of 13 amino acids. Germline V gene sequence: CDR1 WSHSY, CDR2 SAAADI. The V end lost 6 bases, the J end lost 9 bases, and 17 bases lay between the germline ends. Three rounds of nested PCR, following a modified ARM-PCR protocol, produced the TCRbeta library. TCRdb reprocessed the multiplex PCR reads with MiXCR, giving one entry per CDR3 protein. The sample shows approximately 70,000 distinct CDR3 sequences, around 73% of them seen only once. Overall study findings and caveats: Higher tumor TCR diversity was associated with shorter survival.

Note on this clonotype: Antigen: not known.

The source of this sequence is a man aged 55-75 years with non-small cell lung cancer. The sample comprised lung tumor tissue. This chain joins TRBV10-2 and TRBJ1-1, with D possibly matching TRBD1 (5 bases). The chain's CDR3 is CASRCRAVTQAFF. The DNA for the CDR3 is TGCGCCAGCAGGTGCAGGGCTGTGACTCAAGCTTTCTTT.